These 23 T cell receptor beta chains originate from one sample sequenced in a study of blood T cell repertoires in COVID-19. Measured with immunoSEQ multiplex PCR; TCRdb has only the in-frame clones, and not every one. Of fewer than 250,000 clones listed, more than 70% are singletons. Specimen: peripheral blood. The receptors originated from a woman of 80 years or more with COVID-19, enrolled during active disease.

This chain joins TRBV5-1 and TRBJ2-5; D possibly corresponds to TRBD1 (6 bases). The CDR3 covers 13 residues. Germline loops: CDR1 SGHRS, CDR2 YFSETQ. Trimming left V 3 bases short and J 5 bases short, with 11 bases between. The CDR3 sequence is CASSSQGLETQYF. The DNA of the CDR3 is TGCGCCAGCAGCTCACAGGGCTTGGAGACCCAGTACTTC.

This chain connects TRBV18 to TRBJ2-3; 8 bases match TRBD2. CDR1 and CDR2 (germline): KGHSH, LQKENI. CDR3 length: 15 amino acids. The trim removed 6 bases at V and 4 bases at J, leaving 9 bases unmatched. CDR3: CASSPTGGAADTQYF. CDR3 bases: TGTGCCAGCTCGCCCACCGGGGGGGCCGCAGATACGCAGTATTTT. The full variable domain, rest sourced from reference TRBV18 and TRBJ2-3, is NAGVMQNPRHLVRRRGQEARLRCSPMKGHSHVYWYRQLPEEGLKFMVYLQKENIIDESGMPKERFSAEFPKEGPSILRIQQVVRGDSAAYFCASSPTGGAADTQYFGPGTRLTVL.

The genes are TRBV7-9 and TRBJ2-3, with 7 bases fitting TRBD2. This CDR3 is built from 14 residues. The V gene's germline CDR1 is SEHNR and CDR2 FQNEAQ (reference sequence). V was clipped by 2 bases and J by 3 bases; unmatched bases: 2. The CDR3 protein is CASSLRGGTDTQYF. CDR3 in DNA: TGTGCCAGCAGCTTACGCGGGGGTACAGATACGCAGTATTTT.

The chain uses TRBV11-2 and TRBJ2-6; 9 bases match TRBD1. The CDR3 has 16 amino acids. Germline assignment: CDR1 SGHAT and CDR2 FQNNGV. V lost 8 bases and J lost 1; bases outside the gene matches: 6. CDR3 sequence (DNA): TGTGCCAGCGCACAGGGGGCGAAGTCTGGGGCCAACGTCCTGACTTTC. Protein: CASAQGAKSGANVLTF.

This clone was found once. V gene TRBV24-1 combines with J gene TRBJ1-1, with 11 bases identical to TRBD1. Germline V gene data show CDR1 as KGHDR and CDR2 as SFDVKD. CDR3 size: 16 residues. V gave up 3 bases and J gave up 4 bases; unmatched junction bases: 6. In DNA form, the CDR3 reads TGTGCCACCAGTGATGAGGACAGGGGGCATGGCACTGAAGCTTTCTTT. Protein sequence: CATSDEDRGHGTEAFF.

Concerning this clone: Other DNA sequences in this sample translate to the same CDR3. CDR3 sequence reads: CASSPTSGGALNTGELFF. DNA of the CDR3: TGTGCCAGCAGCCCAACTAGCGGGGGGGCCTTGAACACCGGGGAGCTGTTTTTT. V gene TRBV6-2 or TRBV6-3 combines with J gene TRBJ2-2, with 13 positions matching TRBD2. Germline V gene sequence: CDR1 MNHEY, CDR2 SVGEGT. This CDR3 is 18 amino acids long. V was clipped by 6 bases and J by 1 base; unmatched bases: 8.

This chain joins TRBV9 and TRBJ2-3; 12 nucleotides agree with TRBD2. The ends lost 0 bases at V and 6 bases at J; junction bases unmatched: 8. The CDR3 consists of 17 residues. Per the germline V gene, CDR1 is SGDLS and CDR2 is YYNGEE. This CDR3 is CASSVALPLAGGDTQYF. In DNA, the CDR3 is TGTGCCAGCAGCGTAGCCCTACCACTAGCGGGGGGTGATACGCAGTATTTT.

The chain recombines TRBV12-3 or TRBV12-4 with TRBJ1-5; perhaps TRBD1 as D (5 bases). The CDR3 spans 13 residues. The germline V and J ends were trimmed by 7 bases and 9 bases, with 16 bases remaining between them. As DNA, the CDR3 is TGTGCCAGCAACGAGGGGAGGGCTATGCCCCAGCATTTT. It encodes CASNEGRAMPQHF.

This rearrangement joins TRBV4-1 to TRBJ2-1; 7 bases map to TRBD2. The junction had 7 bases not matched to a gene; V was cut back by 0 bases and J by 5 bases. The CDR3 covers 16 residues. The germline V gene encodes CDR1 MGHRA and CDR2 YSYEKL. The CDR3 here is CASSQEVTTSHNEQFF. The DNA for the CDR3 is TGCGCCAGCAGCCAAGAAGTAACGACTAGCCACAATGAGCAGTTCTTC.

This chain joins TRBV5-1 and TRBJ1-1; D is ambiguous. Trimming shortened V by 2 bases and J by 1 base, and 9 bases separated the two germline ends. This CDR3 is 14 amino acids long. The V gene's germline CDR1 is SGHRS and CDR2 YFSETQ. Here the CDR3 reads CASSFTYSNTEAFF. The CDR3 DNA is TGCGCCAGCAGCTTCACGTACTCGAACACTGAAGCTTTCTTT.

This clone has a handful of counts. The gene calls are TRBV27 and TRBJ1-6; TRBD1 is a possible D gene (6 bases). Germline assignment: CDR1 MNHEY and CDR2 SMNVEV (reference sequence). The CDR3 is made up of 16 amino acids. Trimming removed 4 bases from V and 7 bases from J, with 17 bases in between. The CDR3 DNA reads TGTGCCAGCAGTTCGGGCAGCTCTAGGGGGAATTCACCCCTCCACTTT. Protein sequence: CASSSGSSRGNSPLHF.

CDR3 nucleotides: TGTGCCAGCAGCCAAGACCAGATTGGGGGGACCGGGGAGCTGTTTTTT. Its protein is CASSQDQIGGTGELFF. The chain is built from TRBV7-9 and TRBJ2-2; maybe TRBD2 (6 bases). V lost 5 bases to trimming and J lost 5 bases, with 18 bases between them. CDR1 and CDR2 from the germline V gene are SEHNR and FQNEAQ (reference sequence). This CDR3 comprises 16 residues.

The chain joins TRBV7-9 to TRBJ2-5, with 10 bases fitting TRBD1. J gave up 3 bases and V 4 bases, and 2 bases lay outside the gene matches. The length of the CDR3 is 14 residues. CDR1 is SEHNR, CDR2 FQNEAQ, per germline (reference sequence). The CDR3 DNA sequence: TGTGCCAGCAGCTGGACAGGGGGGAAAGAGACCCAGTACTTC. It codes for CASSWTGGKETQYF.

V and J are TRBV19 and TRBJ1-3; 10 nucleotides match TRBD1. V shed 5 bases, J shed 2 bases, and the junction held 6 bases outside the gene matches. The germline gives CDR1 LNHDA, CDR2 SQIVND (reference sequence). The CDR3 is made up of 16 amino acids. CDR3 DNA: TGTGCCAGTAGTCCCTCGACAGGGGGCCCTGGAAACACCATATATTTT. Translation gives CASSPSTGGPGNTIYF.

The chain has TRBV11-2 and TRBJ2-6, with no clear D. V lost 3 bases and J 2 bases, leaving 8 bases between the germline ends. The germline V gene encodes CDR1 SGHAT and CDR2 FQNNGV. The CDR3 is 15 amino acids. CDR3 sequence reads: CASSFRRPGANVLTF. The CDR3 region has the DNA TGTGCCAGCAGCTTTAGGAGACCTGGGGCCAACGTCCTGACTTTC.

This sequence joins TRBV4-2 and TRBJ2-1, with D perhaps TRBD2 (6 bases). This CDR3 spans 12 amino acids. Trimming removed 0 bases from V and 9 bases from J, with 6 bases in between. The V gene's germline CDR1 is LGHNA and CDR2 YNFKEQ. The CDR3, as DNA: TGTGCCAGCAGCCAAGACGGGGGTGAGCAGTTCTTC. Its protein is CASSQDGGEQFF.

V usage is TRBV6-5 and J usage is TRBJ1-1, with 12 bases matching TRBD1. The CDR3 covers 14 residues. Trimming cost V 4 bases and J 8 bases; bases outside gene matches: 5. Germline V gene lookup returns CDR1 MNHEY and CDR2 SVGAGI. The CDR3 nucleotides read TGTGCCAGCAGTTCACCGGGGACAGGGGGCGAAGCTTTCTTT. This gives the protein CASSSPGTGGEAFF.

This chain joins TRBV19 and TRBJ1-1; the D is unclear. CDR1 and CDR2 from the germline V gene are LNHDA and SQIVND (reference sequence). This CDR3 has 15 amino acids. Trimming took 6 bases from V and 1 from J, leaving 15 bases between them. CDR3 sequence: CASSSGSLGNTEAFF. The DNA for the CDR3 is TGTGCCAGTAGCAGCGGGAGTCTCGGGAACACTGAAGCTTTCTTT.

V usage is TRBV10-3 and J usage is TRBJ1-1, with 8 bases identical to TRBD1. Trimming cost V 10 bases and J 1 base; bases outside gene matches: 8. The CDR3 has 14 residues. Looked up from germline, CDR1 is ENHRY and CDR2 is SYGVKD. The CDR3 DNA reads TGTGCCACCACCAAGGGACAGGAGAACACTGAAGCTTTCTTT. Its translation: CATTKGQENTEAFF.

The CDR3 DNA reads as TGTGCCAGCTCACCTGGACAGGGGTGGGCTAATGAAAAACTGTTTTTT. Protein product: CASSPGQGWANEKLFF. V is TRBV18 and J is TRBJ1-4; TRBD1 aligns across 9 bases. CDR3 length equals 16 residues. Trimming removed 3 bases from V and 3 bases from J; junction bases left unmatched: 5. Looked up from germline, CDR1 is KGHSH and CDR2 is LQKENI.

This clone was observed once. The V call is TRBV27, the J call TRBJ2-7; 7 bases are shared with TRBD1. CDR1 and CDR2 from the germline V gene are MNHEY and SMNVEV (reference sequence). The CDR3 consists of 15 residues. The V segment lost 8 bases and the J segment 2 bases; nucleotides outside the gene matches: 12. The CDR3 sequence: CASRRSATGTYEQYV. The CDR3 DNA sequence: TGTGCCAGCCGTCGGTCGGCGACAGGGACCTACGAGCAGTACGTC.

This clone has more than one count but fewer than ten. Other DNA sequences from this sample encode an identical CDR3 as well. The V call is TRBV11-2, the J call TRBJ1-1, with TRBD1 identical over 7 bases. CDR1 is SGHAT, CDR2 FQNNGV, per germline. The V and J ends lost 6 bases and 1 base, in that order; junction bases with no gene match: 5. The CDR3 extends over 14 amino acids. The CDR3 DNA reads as TGTGCCAGCAGTTTCCAGGGGGGGAACACTGAAGCTTTCTTT. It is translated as CASSFQGGNTEAFF. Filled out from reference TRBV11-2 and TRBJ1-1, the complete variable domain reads EAGVAQSPRYKIIEKRQSVAFWCNPISGHATLYWYQQILGQGPKLLIQFQNNGVVDDSQLPKDRFSAERLKGVDSTLKIQPAKLEDSAVYLCASSFQGGNTEAFFGQGTRLTVV.

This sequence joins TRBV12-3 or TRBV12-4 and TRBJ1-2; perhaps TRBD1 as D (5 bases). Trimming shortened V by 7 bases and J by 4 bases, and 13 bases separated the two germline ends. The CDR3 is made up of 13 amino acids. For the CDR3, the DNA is TGTGCCAGCAATAGGGGAACAAGCTATGGCTACACCTTC. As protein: CASNRGTSYGYTF.